The present TCR beta chain was sequenced within a study of CD8+ T cells in alopecia areata. Study details: Oral tofacitinib (5 to 10 mg twice daily) was administered to treated patients.

Treatment noted: oral pan-JAK inhibitor, 5-10 mg twice daily. Extracted RNA was reverse transcribed into cDNA, the sequencing template. TCRdb keeps only in-frame clones here, not all; method: immunoSEQ multiplex PCR. In the table there are roughly 76,000 clones, approximately 28% of which are singletons. Whole-study results and caveats: Tofacitinib significantly decreased scalp clonality and expanded CD8+ clones among top 100.

Only a few counts were recorded for this clone. The antigen is unknown. The source material was CD8+ T cells sorted from blood, sampled at week 4, from a patient treated with tofacitinib. This TCR was recovered from a human donor with alopecia areata.

CDR3 nucleotide sequence: TGCAGCGCACTTGGACAGCCGGGGGAGCAGTACTTC. Protein product: CSALGQPGEQYF. V usage is TRBV29-1 and J usage is TRBJ2-7; weak D call: TRBD1 (6 bases). With 7 bases removed from V and 7 bases from J, the gap between germline ends came to 17 bases. Germline V gene data show CDR1 as SQVTM and CDR2 as ANQGSEA. This CDR3 is built from 12 residues.